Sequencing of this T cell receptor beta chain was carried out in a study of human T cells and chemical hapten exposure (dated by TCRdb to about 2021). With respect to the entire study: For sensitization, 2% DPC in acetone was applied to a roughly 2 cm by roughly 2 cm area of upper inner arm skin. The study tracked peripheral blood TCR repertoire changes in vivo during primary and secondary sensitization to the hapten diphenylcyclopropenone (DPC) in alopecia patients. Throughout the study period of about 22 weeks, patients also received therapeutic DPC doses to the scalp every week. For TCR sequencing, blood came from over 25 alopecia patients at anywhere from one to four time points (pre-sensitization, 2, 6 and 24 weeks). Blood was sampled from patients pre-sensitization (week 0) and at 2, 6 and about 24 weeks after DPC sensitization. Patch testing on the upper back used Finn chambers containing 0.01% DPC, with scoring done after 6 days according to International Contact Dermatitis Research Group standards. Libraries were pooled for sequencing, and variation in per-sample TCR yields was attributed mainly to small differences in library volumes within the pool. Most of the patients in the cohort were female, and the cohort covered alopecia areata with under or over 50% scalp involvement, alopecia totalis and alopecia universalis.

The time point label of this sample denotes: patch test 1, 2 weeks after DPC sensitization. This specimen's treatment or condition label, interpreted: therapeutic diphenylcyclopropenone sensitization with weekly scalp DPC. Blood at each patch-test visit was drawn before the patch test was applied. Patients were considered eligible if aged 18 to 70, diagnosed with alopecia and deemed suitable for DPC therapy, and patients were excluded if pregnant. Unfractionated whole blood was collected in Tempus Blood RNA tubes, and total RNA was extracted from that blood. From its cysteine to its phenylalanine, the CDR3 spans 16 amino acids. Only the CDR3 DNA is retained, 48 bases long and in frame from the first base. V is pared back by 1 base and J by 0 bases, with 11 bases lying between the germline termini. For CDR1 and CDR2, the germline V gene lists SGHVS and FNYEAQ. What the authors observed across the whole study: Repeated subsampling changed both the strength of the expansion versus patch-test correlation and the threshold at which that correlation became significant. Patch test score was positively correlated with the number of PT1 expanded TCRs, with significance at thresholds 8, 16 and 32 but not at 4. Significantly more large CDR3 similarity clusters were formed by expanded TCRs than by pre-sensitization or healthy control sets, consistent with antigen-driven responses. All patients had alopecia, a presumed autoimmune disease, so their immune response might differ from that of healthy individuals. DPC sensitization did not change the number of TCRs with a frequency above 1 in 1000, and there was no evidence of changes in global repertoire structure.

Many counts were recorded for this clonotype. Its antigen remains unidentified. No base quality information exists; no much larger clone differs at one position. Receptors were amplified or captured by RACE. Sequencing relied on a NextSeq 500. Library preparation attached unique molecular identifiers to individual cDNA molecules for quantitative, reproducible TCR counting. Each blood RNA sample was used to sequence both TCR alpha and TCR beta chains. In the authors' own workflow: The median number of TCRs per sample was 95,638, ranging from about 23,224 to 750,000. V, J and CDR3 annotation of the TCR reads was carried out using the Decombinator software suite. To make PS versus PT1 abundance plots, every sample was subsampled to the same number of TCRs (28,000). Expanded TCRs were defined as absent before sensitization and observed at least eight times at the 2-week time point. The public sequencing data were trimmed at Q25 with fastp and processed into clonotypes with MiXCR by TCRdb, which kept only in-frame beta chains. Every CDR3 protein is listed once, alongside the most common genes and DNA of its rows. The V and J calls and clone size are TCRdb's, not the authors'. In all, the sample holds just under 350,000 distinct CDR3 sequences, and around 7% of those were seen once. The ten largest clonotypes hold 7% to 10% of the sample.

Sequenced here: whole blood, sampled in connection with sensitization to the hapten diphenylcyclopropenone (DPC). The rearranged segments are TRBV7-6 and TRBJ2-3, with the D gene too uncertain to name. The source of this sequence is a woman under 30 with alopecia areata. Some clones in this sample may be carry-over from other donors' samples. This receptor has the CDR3 CASSLESSVSTDTQYF. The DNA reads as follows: TGTGCCAGCAGCTTAGAGTCGAGCGTCAGCACAGATACGCAGTATTTT. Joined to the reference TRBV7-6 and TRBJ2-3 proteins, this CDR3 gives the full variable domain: GAGVSQSPRYKVTKRGQDVALRCDPISGHVSLYWYRQALGQGPEFLTYFNYEAQQDKSGLPNDRFSAERPEGSISTLTIQRTEQRDSAMYRCASSLESSVSTDTQYFGPGTRLTVL.